This T cell receptor beta chain was sequenced in a study of long-term antiretroviral therapy in people with HIV. Findings and caveats of the study: Increased diversity was seen after ART, yet it remained lower than in transplant donor controls. Repertoires in HIV (unlike those of controls) had narrower CDR3 length ranges. Clones that had undergone expansion before ART dominated the repertoire at all time points.

Germline-derived CDR1 and CDR2 are MNHNS and SASEGT. The CDR3 totals 14 residues. The germline V and J ends were trimmed by 7 bases and 5 bases, with 18 bases remaining between them. Worth noting for this clone: As yet, its antigen is unknown.

This was the immunoSEQ v3.0 assay at survey level. Sequencing aimed to cover about 40,000-55,000 T-cell genomes per sample. TCRdb's table, derived via immunoSEQ multiplex PCR, lists solely in-frame clones and lacks some. Seen here are about 36,000 clones, 80% observed once, and the top ten hold approximately 6.3%. The starting material was unsorted PBMCs, obtained 3.4 years after starting antiretroviral therapy. The rearrangement links TRBV6-1 to TRBJ2-7, with a possible D match to TRBD2 (7 bases). This clonotype was obtained from a man aged 25-45 years with HIV. DNA of the CDR3: TGTGCCAGCATGCTACAGGGAGGGATCGACGAGCAGTACTTC. Its protein is CASMLQGGIDEQYF.